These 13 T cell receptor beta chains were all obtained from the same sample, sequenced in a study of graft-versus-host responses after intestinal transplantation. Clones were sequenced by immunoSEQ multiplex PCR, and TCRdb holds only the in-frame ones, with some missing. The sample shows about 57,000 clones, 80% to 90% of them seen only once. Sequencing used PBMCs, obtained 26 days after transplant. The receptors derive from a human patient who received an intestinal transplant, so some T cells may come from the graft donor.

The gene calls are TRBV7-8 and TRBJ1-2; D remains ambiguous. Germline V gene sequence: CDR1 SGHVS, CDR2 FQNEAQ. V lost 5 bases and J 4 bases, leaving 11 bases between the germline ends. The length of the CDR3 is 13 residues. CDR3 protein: CASSHTASYGYTF. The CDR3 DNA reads TGTGCCAGCAGCCATACTGCATCCTATGGCTACACCTTC.

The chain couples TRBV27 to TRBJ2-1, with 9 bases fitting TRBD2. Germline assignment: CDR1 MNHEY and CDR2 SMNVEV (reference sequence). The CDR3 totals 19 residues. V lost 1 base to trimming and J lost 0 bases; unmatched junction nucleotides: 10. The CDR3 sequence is CASSLLGLAGEFSYNEQFF. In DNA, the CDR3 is TGTGCCAGCAGTTTATTGGGGTTAGCGGGGGAGTTCTCCTACAATGAGCAGTTCTTC.

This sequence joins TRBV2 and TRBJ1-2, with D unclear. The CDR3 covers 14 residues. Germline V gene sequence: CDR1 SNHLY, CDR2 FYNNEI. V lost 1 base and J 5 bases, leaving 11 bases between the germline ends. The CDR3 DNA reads TGTGCCAGCAGTGAAGACAGCTTAACGTATGGCTACACCTTC. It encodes CASSEDSLTYGYTF.

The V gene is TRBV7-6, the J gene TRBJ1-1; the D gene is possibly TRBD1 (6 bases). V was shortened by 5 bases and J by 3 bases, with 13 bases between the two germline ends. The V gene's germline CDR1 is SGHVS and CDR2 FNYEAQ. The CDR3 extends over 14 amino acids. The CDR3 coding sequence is TGTGCCAGCAGCGACATGGGACACGACACTGAAGCTTTCTTT. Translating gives CASSDMGHDTEAFF.

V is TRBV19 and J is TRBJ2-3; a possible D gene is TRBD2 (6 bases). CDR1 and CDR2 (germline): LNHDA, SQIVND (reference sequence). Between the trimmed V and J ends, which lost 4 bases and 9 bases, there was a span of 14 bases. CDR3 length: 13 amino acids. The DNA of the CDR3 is TGTGCCAGTAGTAAATCCTCTGGGGGGACGCAGTATTTT. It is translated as CASSKSSGGTQYF. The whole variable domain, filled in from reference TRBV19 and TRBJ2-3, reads DGGITQSPKYLFRKEGQNVTLSCEQNLNHDAMYWYRQDPGQGLRLIYYSQIVNDFQKGDIAEGYSVSREKKESFPLTVTSAQKNPTAFYLCASSKSSGGTQYFGPGTRLTVL.

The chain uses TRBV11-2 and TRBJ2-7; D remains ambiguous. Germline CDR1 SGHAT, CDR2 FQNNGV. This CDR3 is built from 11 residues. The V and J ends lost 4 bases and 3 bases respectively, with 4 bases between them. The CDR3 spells CASSSNYEQYF. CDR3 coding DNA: TGTGCCAGCAGCTCTAACTACGAGCAGTACTTC.

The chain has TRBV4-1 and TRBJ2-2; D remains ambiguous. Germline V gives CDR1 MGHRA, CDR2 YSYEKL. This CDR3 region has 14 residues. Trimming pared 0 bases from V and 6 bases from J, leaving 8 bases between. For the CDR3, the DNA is TGCGCCAGCAGCCAAGACCCCGGAGCCGGGGAGCTGTTTTTT. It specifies CASSQDPGAGELFF.

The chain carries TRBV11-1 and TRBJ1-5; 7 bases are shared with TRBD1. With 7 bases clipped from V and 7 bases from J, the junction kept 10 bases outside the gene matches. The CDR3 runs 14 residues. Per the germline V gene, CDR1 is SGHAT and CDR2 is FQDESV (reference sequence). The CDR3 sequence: CASKPPGGGQPQHF. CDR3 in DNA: TGTGCCAGCAAGCCACCAGGGGGAGGACAGCCCCAGCATTTT.

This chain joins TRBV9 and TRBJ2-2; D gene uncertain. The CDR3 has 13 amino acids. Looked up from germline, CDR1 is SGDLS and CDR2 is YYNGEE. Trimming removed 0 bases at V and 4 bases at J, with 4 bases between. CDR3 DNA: TGTGCCAGCAGCGTAGTCTCCACCGGGGAGCTGTTTTTT. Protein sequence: CASSVVSTGELFF.

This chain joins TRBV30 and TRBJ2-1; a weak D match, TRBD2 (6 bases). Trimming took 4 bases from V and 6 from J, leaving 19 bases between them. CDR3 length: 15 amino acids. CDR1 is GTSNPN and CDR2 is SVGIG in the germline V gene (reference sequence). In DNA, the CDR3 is TGTGCCTGGACTGAAGTGGGGGGTTTCGGCAATGAGCAGTTCTTC. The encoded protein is CAWTEVGGFGNEQFF. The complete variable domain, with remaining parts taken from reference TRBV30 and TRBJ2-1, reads SQTIHQWPATLVQPVGSPLSLECTVEGTSNPNLYWYRQAAGRGLQLLFYSVGIGQISSEVPQNLSASRPQDRQFILSSKKLLLSDSGFYLCAWTEVGGFGNEQFFGPGTRLTVL.

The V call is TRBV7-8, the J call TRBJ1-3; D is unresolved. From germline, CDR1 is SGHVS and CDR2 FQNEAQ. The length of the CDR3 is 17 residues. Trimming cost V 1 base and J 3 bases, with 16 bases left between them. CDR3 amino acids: CASSLDSPSILGNTIYF. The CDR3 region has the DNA TGTGCCAGCAGCTTAGACAGCCCCTCGATTCTTGGAAACACCATATATTTT.

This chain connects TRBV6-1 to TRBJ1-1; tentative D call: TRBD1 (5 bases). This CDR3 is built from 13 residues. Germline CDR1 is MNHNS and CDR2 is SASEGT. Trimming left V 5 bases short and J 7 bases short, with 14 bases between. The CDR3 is CASSPGGAGEAFF. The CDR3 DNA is TGTGCCAGCAGTCCGGGGGGTGCGGGTGAAGCTTTCTTT.

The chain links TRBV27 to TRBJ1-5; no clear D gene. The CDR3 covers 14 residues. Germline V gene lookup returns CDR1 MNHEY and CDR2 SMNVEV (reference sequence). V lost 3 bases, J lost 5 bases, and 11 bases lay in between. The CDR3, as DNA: TGTGCCAGCAGTTTGAAGACCACAGATCAGCCCCAGCATTTT. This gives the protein CASSLKTTDQPQHF.